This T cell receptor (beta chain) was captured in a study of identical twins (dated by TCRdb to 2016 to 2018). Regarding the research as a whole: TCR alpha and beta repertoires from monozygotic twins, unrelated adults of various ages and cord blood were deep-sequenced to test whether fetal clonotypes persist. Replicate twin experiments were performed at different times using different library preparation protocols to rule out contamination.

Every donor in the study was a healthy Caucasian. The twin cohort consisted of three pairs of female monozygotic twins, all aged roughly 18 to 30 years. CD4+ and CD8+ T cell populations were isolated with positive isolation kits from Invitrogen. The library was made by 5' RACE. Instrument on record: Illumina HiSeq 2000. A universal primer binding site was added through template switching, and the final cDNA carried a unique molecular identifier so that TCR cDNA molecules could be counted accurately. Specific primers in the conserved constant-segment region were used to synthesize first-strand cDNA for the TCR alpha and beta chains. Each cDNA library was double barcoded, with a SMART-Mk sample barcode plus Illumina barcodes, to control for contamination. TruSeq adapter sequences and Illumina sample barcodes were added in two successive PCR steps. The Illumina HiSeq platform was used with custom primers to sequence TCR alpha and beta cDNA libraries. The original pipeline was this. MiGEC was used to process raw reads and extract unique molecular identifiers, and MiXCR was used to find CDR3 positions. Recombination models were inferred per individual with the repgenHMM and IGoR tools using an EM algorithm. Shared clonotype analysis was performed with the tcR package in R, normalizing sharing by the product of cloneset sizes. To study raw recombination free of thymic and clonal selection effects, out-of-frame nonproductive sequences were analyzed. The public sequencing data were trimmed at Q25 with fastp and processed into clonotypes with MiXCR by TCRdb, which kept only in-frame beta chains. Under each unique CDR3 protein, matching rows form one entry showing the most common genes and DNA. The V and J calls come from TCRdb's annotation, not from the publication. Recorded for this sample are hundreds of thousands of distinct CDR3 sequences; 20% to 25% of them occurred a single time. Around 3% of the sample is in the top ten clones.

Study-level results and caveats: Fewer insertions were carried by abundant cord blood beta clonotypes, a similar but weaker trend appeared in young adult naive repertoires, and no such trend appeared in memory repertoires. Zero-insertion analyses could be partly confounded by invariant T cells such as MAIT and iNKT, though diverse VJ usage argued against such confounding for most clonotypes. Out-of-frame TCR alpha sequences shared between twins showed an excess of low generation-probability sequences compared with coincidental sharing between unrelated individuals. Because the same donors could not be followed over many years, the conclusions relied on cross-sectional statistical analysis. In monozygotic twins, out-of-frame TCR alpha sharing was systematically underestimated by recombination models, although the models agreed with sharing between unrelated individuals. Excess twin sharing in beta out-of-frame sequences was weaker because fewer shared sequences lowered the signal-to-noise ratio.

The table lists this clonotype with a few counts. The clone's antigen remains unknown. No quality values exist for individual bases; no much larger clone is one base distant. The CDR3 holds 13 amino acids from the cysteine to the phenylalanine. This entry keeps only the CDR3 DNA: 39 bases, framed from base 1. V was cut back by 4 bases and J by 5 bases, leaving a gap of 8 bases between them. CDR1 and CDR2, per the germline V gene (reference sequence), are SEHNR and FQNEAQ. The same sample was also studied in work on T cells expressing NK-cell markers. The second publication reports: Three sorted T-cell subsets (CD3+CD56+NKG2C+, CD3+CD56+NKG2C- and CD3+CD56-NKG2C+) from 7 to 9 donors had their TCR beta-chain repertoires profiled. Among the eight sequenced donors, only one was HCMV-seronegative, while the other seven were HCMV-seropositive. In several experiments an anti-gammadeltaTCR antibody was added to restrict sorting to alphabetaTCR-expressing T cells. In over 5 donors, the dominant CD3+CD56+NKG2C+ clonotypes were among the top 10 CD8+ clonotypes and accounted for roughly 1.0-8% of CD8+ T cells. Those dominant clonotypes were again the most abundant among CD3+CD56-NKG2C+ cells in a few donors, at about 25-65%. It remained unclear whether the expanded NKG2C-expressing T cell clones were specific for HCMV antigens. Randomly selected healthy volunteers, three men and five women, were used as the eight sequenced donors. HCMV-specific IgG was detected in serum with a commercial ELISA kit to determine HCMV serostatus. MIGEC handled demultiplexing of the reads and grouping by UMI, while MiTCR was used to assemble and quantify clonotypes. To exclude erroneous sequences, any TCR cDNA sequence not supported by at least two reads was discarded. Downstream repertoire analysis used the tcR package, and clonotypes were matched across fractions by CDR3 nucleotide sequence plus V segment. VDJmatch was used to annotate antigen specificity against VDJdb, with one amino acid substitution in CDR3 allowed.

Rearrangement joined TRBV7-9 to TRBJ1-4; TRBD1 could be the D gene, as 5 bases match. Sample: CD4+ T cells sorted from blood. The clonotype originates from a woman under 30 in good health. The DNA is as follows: TGTGCCAGCAGCTCCCGACAGAATGAAAAACTGTTTTTT. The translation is CASSSRQNEKLFF.